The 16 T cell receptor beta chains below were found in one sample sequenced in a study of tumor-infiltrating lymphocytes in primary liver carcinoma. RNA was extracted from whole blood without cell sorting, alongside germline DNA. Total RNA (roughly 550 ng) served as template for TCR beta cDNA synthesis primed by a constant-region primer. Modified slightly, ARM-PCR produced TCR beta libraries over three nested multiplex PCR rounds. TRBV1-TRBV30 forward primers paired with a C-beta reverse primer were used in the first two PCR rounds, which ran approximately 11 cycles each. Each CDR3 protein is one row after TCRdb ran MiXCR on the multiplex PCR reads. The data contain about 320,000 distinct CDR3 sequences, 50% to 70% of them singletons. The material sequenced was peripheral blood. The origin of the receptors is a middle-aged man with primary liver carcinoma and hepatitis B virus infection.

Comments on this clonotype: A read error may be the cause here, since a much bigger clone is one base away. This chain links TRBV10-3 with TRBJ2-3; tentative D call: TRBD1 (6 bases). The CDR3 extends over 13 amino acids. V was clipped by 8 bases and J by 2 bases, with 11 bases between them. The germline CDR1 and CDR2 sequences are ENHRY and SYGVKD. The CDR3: CAIGGGLTDTQYF. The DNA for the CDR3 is TGTGCCATCGGGGGCGGACTCACAGATACGCAGTATTTT.

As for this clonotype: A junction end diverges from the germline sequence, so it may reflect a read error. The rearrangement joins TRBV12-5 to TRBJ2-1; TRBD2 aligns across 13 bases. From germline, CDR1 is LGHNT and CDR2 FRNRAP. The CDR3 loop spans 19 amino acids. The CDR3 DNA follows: TGTGCTAGTGGCCGCCGACTAGCGGGGGGCTCGAGGACCTACAGTGAGCAGTTCTTC. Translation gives CASGRRLAGGSRTYSEQFF.

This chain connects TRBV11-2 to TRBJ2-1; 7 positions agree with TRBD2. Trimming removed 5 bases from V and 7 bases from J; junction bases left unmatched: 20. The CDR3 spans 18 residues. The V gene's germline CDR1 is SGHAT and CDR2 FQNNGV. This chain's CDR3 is CASSPKVPLAPDGNEQFF. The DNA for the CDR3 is TGTGCCAGCAGCCCCAAAGTACCACTAGCGCCCGACGGGAATGAGCAGTTCTTC. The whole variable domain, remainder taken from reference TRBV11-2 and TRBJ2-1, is EAGVAQSPRYKIIEKRQSVAFWCNPISGHATLYWYQQILGQGPKLLIQFQNNGVVDDSQLPKDRFSAERLKGVDSTLKIQPAKLEDSAVYLCASSPKVPLAPDGNEQFFGPGTRLTVL.

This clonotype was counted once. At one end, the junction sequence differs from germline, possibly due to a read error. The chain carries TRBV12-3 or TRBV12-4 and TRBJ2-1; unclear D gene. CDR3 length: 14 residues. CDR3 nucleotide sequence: TGCGCCAGCAGTTTTTCCCGCGCCTACAATGAGCGGTTCTTC. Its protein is CASSFSRAYNERFF.

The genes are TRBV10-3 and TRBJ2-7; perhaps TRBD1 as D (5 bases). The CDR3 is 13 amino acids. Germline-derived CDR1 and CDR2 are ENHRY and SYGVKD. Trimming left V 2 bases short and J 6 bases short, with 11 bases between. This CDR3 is CAISEQGVGEQYF. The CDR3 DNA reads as TGTGCCATCAGTGAGCAAGGGGTAGGCGAGCAGTACTTC.

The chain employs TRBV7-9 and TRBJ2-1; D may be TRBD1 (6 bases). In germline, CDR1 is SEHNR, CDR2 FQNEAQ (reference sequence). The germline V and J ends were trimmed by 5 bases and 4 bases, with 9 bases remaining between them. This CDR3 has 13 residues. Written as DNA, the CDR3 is TGTGCCAGCAGCCGCGGACAGTACAATGAGCAGTTCTTC. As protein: CASSRGQYNEQFF. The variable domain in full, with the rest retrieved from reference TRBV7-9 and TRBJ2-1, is DTGVSQNPRHKITKRGQNVTFRCDPISEHNRLYWYRQTLGQGPEFLTYFQNEAQLEKSRLLSDRFSAERPKGSFSTLEIQRTEQGDSAMYLCASSRGQYNEQFFGPGTRLTVL.

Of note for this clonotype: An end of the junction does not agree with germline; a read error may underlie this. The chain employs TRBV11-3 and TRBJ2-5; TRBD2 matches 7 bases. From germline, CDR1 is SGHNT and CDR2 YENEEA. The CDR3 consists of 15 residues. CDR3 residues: CACSWTRGDQETQYF. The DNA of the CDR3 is TGTGCCTGCAGTTGGACTAGAGGGGACCAAGAGACCCAGTACTTC.

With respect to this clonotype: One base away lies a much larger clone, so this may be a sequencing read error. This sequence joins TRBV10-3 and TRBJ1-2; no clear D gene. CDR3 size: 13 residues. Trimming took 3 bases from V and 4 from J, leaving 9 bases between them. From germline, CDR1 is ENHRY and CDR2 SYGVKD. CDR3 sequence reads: CAISEETLYGYTF. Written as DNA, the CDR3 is TGTGCCATCAGTGAAGAGACACTCTATGGCTACACCTTC.

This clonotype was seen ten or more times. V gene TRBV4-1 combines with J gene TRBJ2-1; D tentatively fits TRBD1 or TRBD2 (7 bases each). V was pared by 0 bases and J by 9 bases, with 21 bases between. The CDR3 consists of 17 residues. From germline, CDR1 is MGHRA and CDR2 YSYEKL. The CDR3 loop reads CASSQDIRASRGGEQFF. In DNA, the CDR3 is TGCGCCAGCAGCCAAGATATAAGGGCTAGCAGGGGGGGTGAGCAGTTCTTC.

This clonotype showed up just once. In nucleotides, the CDR3 is TGTGCCAGCAGCTCCCGGGACTCACTCCCCACAGATACGCAGTATTTT. This encodes CASSSRDSLPTDTQYF. The chain combines TRBV11-1 with TRBJ2-3; weak D call: TRBD2 (6 bases). Germline CDR1 is SGHAT and CDR2 is FQDESV (reference sequence). This CDR3 comprises 16 residues. V dropped 4 bases and J dropped 2 bases, with 16 bases sitting between them.

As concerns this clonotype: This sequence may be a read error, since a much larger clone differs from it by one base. The CDR3 coding sequence is TGTGCCAACAGACCCGACAGAAACAATGAGCAGTTCTTC. It encodes CANRPDRNNEQFF. This chain links TRBV6-5 with TRBJ2-1; D possibly corresponds to TRBD1 (5 bases). CDR1 is MNHEY, CDR2 SVGAGI, per germline. The CDR3 contains 13 residues. Trimming took 10 bases from V and 5 from J, leaving 15 bases between them.

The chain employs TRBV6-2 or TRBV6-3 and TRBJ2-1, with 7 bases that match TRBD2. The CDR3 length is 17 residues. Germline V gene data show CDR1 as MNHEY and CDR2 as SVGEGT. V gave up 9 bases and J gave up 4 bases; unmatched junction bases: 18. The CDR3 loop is CASRRPPISGLYNEQFF. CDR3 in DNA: TGTGCCAGTAGACGCCCCCCCATTAGCGGGTTGTACAATGAGCAGTTCTTC.

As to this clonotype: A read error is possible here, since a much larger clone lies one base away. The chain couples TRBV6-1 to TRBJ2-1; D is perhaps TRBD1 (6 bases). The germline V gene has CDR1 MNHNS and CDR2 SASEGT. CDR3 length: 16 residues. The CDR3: CASSEEVGGRYNGQFF. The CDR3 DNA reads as TGTGCCAGCAGTGAAGAGGTAGGGGGTAGGTACAATGGGCAGTTCTTC.

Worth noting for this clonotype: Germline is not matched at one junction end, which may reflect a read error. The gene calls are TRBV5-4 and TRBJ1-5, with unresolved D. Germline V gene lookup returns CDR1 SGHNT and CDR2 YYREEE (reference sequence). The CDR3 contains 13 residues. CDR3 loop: CASRLGGNQPQHF. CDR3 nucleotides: TGTGCCAGCAGATTGGGAGGGAATCAGCCCCAGCATTTT. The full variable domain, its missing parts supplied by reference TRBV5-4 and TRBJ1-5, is ETGVTQSPTHLIKTRGQQVTLRCSSQSGHNTVSWYQQALGQGPQFIFQYYREEENGRGNFPPRFSGLQFPNYSSELNVNALELDDSALYLCASRLGGNQPQHFGDGTRLSIL.

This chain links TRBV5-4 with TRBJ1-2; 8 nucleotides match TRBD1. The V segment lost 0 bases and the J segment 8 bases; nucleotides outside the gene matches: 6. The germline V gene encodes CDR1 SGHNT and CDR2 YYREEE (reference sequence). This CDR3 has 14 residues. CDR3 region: CASSLGTGIGGYTF. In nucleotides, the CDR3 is TGTGCCAGCAGCTTGGGGACAGGGATTGGAGGCTACACCTTC. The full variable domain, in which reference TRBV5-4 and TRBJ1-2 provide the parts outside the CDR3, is ETGVTQSPTHLIKTRGQQVTLRCSSQSGHNTVSWYQQALGQGPQFIFQYYREEENGRGNFPPRFSGLQFPNYSSELNVNALELDDSALYLCASSLGTGIGGYTFGSGTRLTVV.

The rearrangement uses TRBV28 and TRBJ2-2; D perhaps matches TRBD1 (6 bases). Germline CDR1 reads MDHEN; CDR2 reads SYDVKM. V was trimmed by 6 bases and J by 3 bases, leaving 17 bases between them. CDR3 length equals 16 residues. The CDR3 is CASSNAGTTYTGELFF. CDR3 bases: TGTGCCAGCAGCAATGCCGGGACAACATACACCGGGGAGCTGTTTTTT.